The source of this T cell receptor (beta chain) is a study of blood T cell repertoires in COVID-19. Trimming cost V 2 bases and J 5 bases; bases outside gene matches: 2. The CDR3 totals 13 residues. Germline V gene lookup returns CDR1 SGHDT and CDR2 YYEEEE. This table comes from immunoSEQ multiplex PCR, and its TCRdb copy is limited to in-frame clones, with some not included. The sample holds approximately 200,000 clones, around 86% seen once. This TCR came from a woman in her 30s with active or convalescent COVID-19. This chain joins TRBV5-6 and TRBJ1-1; 8 positions agree with TRBD1. Sequencing used peripheral blood. CDR3 region: CASSFYRGTEAFF. The CDR3 coding sequence is TGTGCCAGCAGCTTTTACAGGGGGACTGAAGCTTTCTTT.